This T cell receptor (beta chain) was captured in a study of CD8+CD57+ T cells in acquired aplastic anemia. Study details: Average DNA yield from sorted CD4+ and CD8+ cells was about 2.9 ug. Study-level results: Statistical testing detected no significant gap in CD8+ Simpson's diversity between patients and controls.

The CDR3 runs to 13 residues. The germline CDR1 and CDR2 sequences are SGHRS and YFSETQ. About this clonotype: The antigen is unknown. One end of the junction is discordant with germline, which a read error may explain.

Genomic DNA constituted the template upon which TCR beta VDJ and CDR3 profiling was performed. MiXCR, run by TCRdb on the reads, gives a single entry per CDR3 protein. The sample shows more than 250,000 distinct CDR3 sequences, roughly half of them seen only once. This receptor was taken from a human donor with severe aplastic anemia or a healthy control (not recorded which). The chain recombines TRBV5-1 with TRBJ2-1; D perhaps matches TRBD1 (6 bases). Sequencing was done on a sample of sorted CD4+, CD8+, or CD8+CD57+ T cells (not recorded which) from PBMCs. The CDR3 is CASSHQGIDEQFF. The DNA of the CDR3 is TGTGCCAGCAGTCACCAGGGGATCGATGAGCAGTTCTTC.